This T cell receptor (beta chain) came from a study of radiotherapy plus CTLA-4 blockade in lung cancer. Findings and limits, study-wide: There was expansion of tumor-derived TCR clones in blood after radiotherapy plus ipilimumab. Early shifts in blood T cell clones, with interferon-beta, reportedly predicted response best.

Ipilimumab-mediated CTLA-4 blockade plus focal radiation was given to patients having chemo-refractory metastatic non-small-cell lung cancer. On this clone itself: No antigen is known for it.

CDR1 SNHLY and CDR2 FYNNEI come from the germline V gene. This CDR3 comprises 13 residues. Trimming removed 5 bases at V and 12 bases at J, with 17 bases between. The repertoire was sequenced with immunoSEQ multiplex PCR; TCRdb's copy has only in-frame clones and lacks some. Counted here are 40,000 to 60,000 clones, 86% occurring once; the ten biggest clones make up 15% to 20%. The chain employs TRBV2 and TRBJ2-1; D is perhaps TRBD2 (6 bases). The origin of this receptor is a human donor with non-small cell lung cancer that progressed on radiotherapy plus ipilimumab. Some clones in this sample may be carry-over from other donors' samples. The sequences come from peripheral blood, collected from a patient treated with radiotherapy plus ipilimumab. In nucleotides, the CDR3 is TGTGCCAGCAGTCCGGCAGGCGGGACCCGGCAGTTCTTC. This translates into CASSPAGGTRQFF. The entire variable domain, with the rest obtained from reference TRBV2 and TRBJ2-1, is as follows: EPEVTQTPSHQVTQMGQEVILRCVPISNHLYFYWYRQILGQKVEFLVSFYNNEISEKSEIFDDQFSVERPDGSNFTLKIRSTKLEDSAMYFCASSPAGGTRQFFGPGTRLTVL.